This entry features one T cell receptor (beta chain) sequence. This CDR3 region has 14 residues. Germline-derived CDR1 and CDR2 are MDHEN and SYDVKM. The V and J ends lost 5 bases and 5 bases respectively, with 15 bases between them. Data came from immunoSEQ multiplex PCR; TCRdb stores just in-frame clones and leaves some out. Of 150,000 to 180,000 clones detected, around 85% appear once; the ten largest clones hold 0.55% to 0.75%. The sample is drawn from a study of blood T cell repertoires in COVID-19. The TCR was taken from a man aged 60-69 years with COVID-19, enrolled during active disease. The sample consisted of peripheral blood. The rearrangement links TRBV28 to TRBJ1-1, with a tentative D call TRBD1 (6 bases). The CDR3 loop reads CASSLDRTRTEAFF. CDR3 nucleotides: TGTGCCAGCAGTCTCGACAGGACGAGGACTGAAGCTTTCTTT.